This TCR beta chain was observed in a study of regulatory T cells in long-lasting Graves disease. Study conclusions and caveats: Relative to new patients (around 1,000), persistent patients exhibited greater sharing of public clonotypes (more than 2,500).

This CDR3 is 18 amino acids long. Germline V gives CDR1 SNHLY, CDR2 FYNNEI. J was trimmed by 0 bases and V by 4 bases; bases with no gene match: 6. Time point here: newly diagnosed GD, antithyroid drugs for less than 3 months. The TCR library used RNA extracted from PBMCs. This clonotype was detected ten times or more. Its antigen is unidentified. Sequencing libraries for TCR beta were prepared with iRepertoire HTBI primers and Arm-PCR of CDR3 regions. In TCRdb, the multiplex PCR reads were re-called with MiXCR into one record per CDR3 protein. The table has hundreds of thousands of distinct CDR3 sequences, about 14% seen once. The same specimen was also included in a second study, on T cells in Graves' hyperthyroidism and ophthalmopathy.

Sample: peripheral blood mononuclear cells (PBMCs), taken at new diagnosis, from a patient treated with antithyroid drugs. The V and J genes are TRBV2 and TRBJ2-2, with 12 bases identical to TRBD2. This receptor was identified in a man between 25 and 39 years old with Graves disease. The CDR3, as DNA: TGTGCCAGCAGTGGACCTAGCGGGAGGGCCTCGAACACCGGGGAGCTGTTTTTT. Protein: CASSGPSGRASNTGELFF.